The next 14 T cell receptor beta chains were all read from a single sample in a study of graft-versus-host responses after intestinal transplantation. The antigens of these receptors remain unknown. Here immunoSEQ multiplex PCR was the method, and the copy in TCRdb shows in-frame clones only, minus some. The data show about 88,000 clones, 85% to 95% seen once. The sequencing here drew on unstimulated CD4+ T cells sorted from spleen or lymph node cells, taken before transplant. These TCRs come from a human donor who was the organ donor for an intestinal transplant.

In DNA, the CDR3 is TGTGCCAGCGGACGAGGCAGGGTGAACACTGAAGCTTTCTTT. This translates into CASGRGRVNTEAFF. This chain links TRBV6-5 with TRBJ1-1; the D gene is possibly TRBD1 (5 bases). Germline CDR1 is MNHEY and CDR2 is SVGAGI. The V and J ends lost 8 bases and 0 bases respectively, with 13 bases between them. The CDR3 has 14 residues.

The gene calls are TRBV5-1 and TRBJ2-7; D not certain. Germline V gives CDR1 SGHRS, CDR2 YFSETQ. The CDR3 is made up of 11 amino acids. V lost 6 bases and J 7 bases, leaving 11 bases between the germline ends. The CDR3 protein is CASKGIGEQYF. The CDR3 DNA follows: TGCGCCAGCAAAGGGATAGGGGAGCAGTACTTC.

V and J are TRBV7-2 and TRBJ2-7; TRBD1 matches 7 bases. V gave up 3 bases and J gave up 7 bases; unmatched junction bases: 12. CDR1 and CDR2 from the germline V gene are SGHTA and FQGNSA. This CDR3 contains 15 residues. The CDR3 nucleotides are TGTGCCAGCAGCTTGGACGCACAGGGGTTGAGAGAGCAGTACTTC. Protein sequence: CASSLDAQGLREQYF.

This chain connects TRBV6-1 to TRBJ2-5; D possibly matches TRBD1 or TRBD2 (7 bases each). Looked up from germline, CDR1 is MNHNS and CDR2 is SASEGT. The CDR3 covers 15 residues. Trimming cost V 4 bases and J 5 bases, with 17 bases left between them. The CDR3 DNA sequence: TGTGCCAGCAGTGGAGTGACAGGGAGGGGGGAGACCCAGTACTTC. Translation gives CASSGVTGRGETQYF.

V is TRBV7-2 and J is TRBJ2-1; unclear D gene. Germline V gene lookup returns CDR1 SGHTA and CDR2 FQGNSA. The length of the CDR3 is 12 residues. The V end was cut by 3 bases, the J end by 9 bases, with 9 bases between. The CDR3 here is CASSFSTSEQFF. The CDR3 DNA reads as TGTGCCAGCAGCTTCTCGACCAGTGAGCAGTTCTTC.

CDR3 residues: CASSSRAIKQGTGEQYF. For the CDR3, the DNA is TGTGCCAGCAGTTCCAGGGCCATAAAACAGGGAACGGGCGAGCAGTACTTC. The chain carries TRBV27 and TRBJ2-7; possibly TRBD1 for D (6 bases). Germline CDR1 MNHEY, CDR2 SMNVEV (reference sequence). The CDR3 sequence is 17 residues long. V was shortened by 4 bases and J by 6 bases, with 25 bases between the two germline ends.

The genes are TRBV6-1 and TRBJ1-1, with 11 bases matching TRBD1. CDR1 is MNHNS and CDR2 is SASEGT in the germline V gene. The CDR3 extends over 14 amino acids. Germline trimming cut 6 bases from V and 6 bases from J; bases unmatched to any gene: 6. CDR3 protein: CASRGTGGRPEAFF. CDR3 bases: TGTGCCAGCAGAGGGACAGGGGGGAGACCTGAAGCTTTCTTT.

The rearrangement uses TRBV5-1 and TRBJ2-5; D is unclear. Trimming shortened V by 4 bases and J by 4 bases, and 23 bases separated the two germline ends. CDR3 length equals 17 residues. CDR1 and CDR2 from the germline V gene are SGHRS and YFSETQ. CDR3 amino acids: CASSPPPVGLRPETQYF. The CDR3 coding sequence is TGCGCCAGCAGCCCCCCGCCTGTGGGGTTGAGGCCAGAGACCCAGTACTTC.

The CDR3 spells CASSEGGIHQPQHF. Here the CDR3 DNA reads TGTGCCAGCAGTGAAGGGGGGATCCATCAGCCCCAGCATTTT. The gene calls are TRBV6-1 and TRBJ1-5; weak D call: TRBD1 (5 bases). With 1 base removed from V and 5 bases from J, the gap between germline ends came to 9 bases. Germline V CDR1 and CDR2: MNHNS, SASEGT. This CDR3 region has 14 residues.

V usage is TRBV5-1 and J usage is TRBJ2-3; D is unclear. The CDR3 runs to 16 residues. V was shortened by 0 bases and J by 1 base, with 12 bases between the two germline ends. Germline-derived CDR1 and CDR2 are SGHRS and YFSETQ. In DNA, the CDR3 is TGCGCCAGCAGCTTGGCCCCCTCAGTGGGCACAGATACGCAGTATTTT. Translation: CASSLAPSVGTDTQYF.

V is TRBV7-3 and J is TRBJ2-7; tentatively, D is TRBD2 (6 bases). V lost 5 bases to trimming and J lost 3 bases, with 11 bases between them. This CDR3 has 13 residues. Germline lookup yields CDR1 SGHTA and CDR2 FQGTGA. The CDR3 protein is CASSAGRSYEQYF. CDR3 nucleotide sequence: TGTGCCAGCAGCGCAGGGAGGAGCTACGAGCAGTACTTC.

This clone appeared a few times. The gene calls are TRBV6-6 and TRBJ1-3; D gene uncertain. V dropped 3 bases and J dropped 8 bases, with 11 bases sitting between them. Germline values: CDR1 MNHNY, CDR2 SVGAGI (reference sequence). The CDR3 is 13 amino acids. In nucleotides, the CDR3 is TGTGCCAGCAGTTATCAGAGGGTGGACACCATATATTTT. This gives the protein CASSYQRVDTIYF.

The chain links TRBV19 to TRBJ1-5; D is unclear. This CDR3 is 12 amino acids long. Per the germline V gene, CDR1 is LNHDA and CDR2 is SQIVND (reference sequence). V was shortened by 6 bases and J by 5 bases, with 8 bases between the two germline ends. CDR3 DNA: TGTGCCAGTAGGCGGCGAGATCAGCCCCAGCATTTT. This codes for CASRRRDQPQHF.

The CDR3 DNA reads as TGTGGGTCGCGGGGCTTGGCTGAAGCTTTCTTT. It codes for CGSRGLAEAFF. The chain is built from TRBV19 and TRBJ1-1, with D maybe TRBD1 (5 bases). Germline V CDR1 and CDR2: LNHDA, SQIVND (reference sequence). This CDR3 comprises 11 residues.